This record covers a single T cell receptor beta chain. Its cognate antigen is unknown. The data were taken from a study of regulatory T cells in long-lasting Graves disease. Overall study: Patients with new Graves' disease had used antithyroid drugs below 3 months. Findings and caveats of the study: Persistent disease samples used TRBV28, TRBJ1-2 and TRBJ2-5 preferentially. Patients whose Graves' disease persisted exhibited lower TCR diversity than those newly diagnosed.

Building of the TCR beta libraries involved iRepertoire HTBI primers and Arm-PCR of CDR3 regions. One entry per CDR3 protein results from TCRdb running MiXCR on the multiplex PCR reads. The sample carries a few hundred thousand distinct CDR3 sequences, around 15% recorded once. With V trimmed by 6 bases and J by 7 bases, 11 bases remained unmatched. CDR3 length: 15 amino acids. Described time point: newly diagnosed GD, antithyroid drugs for less than 3 months. From PBMCs, RNA was extracted and then used to make the TCR library. These data also formed part of another study, on T cells in Graves' hyperthyroidism and ophthalmopathy.

The specimen comprised peripheral blood mononuclear cells (PBMCs), sampled at new diagnosis, from a patient treated with antithyroid drugs. V gene TRBV12-3 or TRBV12-4 combines with J gene TRBJ2-1, with TRBD2 identical over 8 bases. The TCR comes from a woman between 50 and 59 years old with Graves disease. CDR3 bases: TGTGCCAGCAGAACCTCGGGGGGGGCTGGGAATGAGCAGTTCTTC. The encoded protein is CASRTSGGAGNEQFF.